This T cell receptor beta chain was documented in a study of OX40 agonist ivuxolimab in advanced cancers. This CDR3 is 13 amino acids long. V lost 4 bases, J lost 4 bases, and 11 bases lay in between. Germline V gene sequence: CDR1 SGHRS, CDR2 YFSETQ. The repertoire was sequenced with immunoSEQ multiplex PCR; TCRdb's copy has only in-frame clones and lacks some. This sample has some 85,000 clones; roughly 84% occur once, and the top ten carry 0.24%. The sequence derives from an adult with an advanced solid tumor such as melanoma, head and neck, liver or kidney cancer. The V call is TRBV5-1, the J call TRBJ2-5; D remains unclear. The source was CD4+ or CD8+ T cells sorted from blood, collected in a trial of the OX40 agonist ivuxolimab. CDR3 DNA sequence: TGCGCCAGCAGCGCCCACAGAGGAGAGACCCAGTACTTC. It is translated as CASSAHRGETQYF.